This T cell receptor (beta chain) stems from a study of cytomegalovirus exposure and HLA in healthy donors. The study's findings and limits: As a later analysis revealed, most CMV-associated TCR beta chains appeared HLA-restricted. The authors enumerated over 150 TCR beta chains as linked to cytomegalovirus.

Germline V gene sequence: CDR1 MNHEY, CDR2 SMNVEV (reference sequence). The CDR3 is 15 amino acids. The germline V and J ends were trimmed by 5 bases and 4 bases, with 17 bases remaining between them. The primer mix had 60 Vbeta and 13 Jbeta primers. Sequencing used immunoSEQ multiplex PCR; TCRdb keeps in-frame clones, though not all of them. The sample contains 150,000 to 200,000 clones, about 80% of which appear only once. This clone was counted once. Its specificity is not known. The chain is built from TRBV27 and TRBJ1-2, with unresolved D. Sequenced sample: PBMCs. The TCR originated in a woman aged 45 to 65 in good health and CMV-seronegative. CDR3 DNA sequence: TGTGCCAGCAGTCCTGCCGACAAGTTTCCCTATGGCTACACCTTC. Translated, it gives CASSPADKFPYGYTF.